This is a list of T cell receptor beta chains from one sample in a study of T-cell memory formation after mild COVID-19. Each CDR3 protein gets one entry after TCRdb re-called the 5' RACE reads with MiXCR. This sample has tens of thousands of distinct CDR3 sequences, with 10% to 12% found just once. The sample comprised PBMCs or a T cell subset sorted from them (not recorded which). Every receptor here comes from a young man who had mild COVID-19 (a few samples of this study predate the infection). Cell type and time point are not known. Both conserved end residues are part of each CDR3. The D gene is left open where the match is weak. Clone size is shown for a subset of rows, as once, few, many or a class of expanded clone.

clone_size	d_call	v_call	j_call	cdr3_nt	cdr3_aa
many	TRBD1	TRBV7-7	TRBJ2-3	TGTGCCAGCAGCTCCGGACAGGCTACAGATACGCAGTATTTT	CASSSGQATDTQYF
-	-	TRBV5-1	TRBJ1-6	TGCGCCAGCAGCCCGGGGGGCTCTGAATATAATTCACCCCTCCACTTT	CASSPGGSEYNSPLHF
-	-	TRBV5-1	TRBJ2-1	TGCGCCAGCAGCTTGAATCGCGCGGGGAATGAGCAGTTCTTC	CASSLNRAGNEQFF
many	-	TRBV4-2	TRBJ2-3	TGTGCCAGCAGCCCCGGGGACTCAGCTAGCACAGATACGCAGTATTTT	CASSPGDSASTDTQYF
many	TRBD1	TRBV28	TRBJ1-4	TGTGCCAGCAGTTTATATCAGGGGGCCGGGGAAAAACTGTTTTTT	CASSLYQGAGEKLFF
many	-	TRBV9	TRBJ2-5	TGTGCCAGCAGCGTAGGATTTTTTCTCCCCCACCTCGGGGAAGAGACCCAGTACTTC	CASSVGFFLPHLGEETQYF
many	TRBD1	TRBV6-5	TRBJ1-2	TGTGCCAGCAGTGAATACGACAGGGGCGGCTACACCTTC	CASSEYDRGGYTF
many	-	TRBV5-1	TRBJ1-1	TGCGCCAGCAGAGACCAAGGGAACACTGAAGCTTTCTTT	CASRDQGNTEAFF
few	-	TRBV12-3/TRBV12-4	TRBJ1-1	TGTGCCAGCCGGGAGGGAAACACTGAAGCTTTCTTT	CASREGNTEAFF
many	-	TRBV6-5	TRBJ1-2	TGTGCCAGCAGGACGGCAGGGGCTAACTATGGCTACACCTTC	CASRTAGANYGYTF
few	TRBD1	TRBV7-2	TRBJ2-6	TGTGCCAGCAGAAGGTATCGGGACAGATCTTATTCTGGGGCCAACGTCCTGACTTTC	CASRRYRDRSYSGANVLTF
many	-	TRBV7-8	TRBJ2-2	TGTGCCAGCAGCAACAACGACAGGGAGGTAGTGGCCGGGGAGCTGTTTTTT	CASSNNDREVVAGELFF
many	TRBD1	TRBV20-1	TRBJ2-1	TGCAGTGCTCTTCCAGGGGGAACCCTCTACAATGAGCAGTTCTTC	CSALPGGTLYNEQFF
many	TRBD2	TRBV4-1	TRBJ2-3	TGCGCCAGCAGGGCTGTTAGCGGGGGAGATACGCAGTATTTT	CASRAVSGGDTQYF
many	-	TRBV7-2	TRBJ1-5	TGTGCCAGCAGCCCCGCCAATCAGCCCCAGCATTTT	CASSPANQPQHF
many	-	TRBV20-1	TRBJ1-2	TGCAGTGCCGGGACAACCCAGCTTTCCTATGGCTACACCTTC	CSAGTTQLSYGYTF